The rows below give T cell receptor beta chains drawn from one sample of a study of STAT5B mutations in CD4+ large granular lymphocyte leukemia. TCRdb keeps only in-frame clones here, not all; method: immunoSEQ multiplex PCR. The data contain 25,000 to 30,000 clones, around 80% of them singletons. The source material was CD4+ T cells from blood buffy coats. The source is a human donor in good health. Each CDR3 is given with its conserved first and last residue. A D gene is named only where the DNA matches it firmly. Expanded clones are given a class, and other clones once, few, many or no size at all.

>few|TRBV11-2|TRBD1|TRBJ1-3
TGTGCCAGCAGACCGACAGGGAATGATGGAAACACCATATATTTT
CASRPTGNDGNTIYF
>NA|TRBV10-1|TRBD2|TRBJ2-7
TGCGCCAGCAGTGAACTAGCGGGGGCATCCTACGAGCAGTACTTC
CASSELAGASYEQYF
>few|TRBV29-1|NA|TRBJ1-5
TGCAGCGCCTCCGGGGGAGACTGGACTAGCAATCAGCCCCAGCATTTT
CSASGGDWTSNQPQHF
>NA|TRBV19|NA|TRBJ1-1
TGTGCCAGTAGTATAAATCGGGGAACTGAAGCTTTCTTT
CASSINRGTEAFF
>few|TRBV27|NA|TRBJ1-2
TGTGCCAGCAGTTTTATCGTCGGGGGGGGCTACACCTTC
CASSFIVGGGYTF
>NA|TRBV15|TRBD2|TRBJ2-3
TGTGCCACCAGCAGAGATCGGCGGGGGGGCCCAGATACGCAGTATTTT
CATSRDRRGGPDTQYF
>NA|TRBV10-3|TRBD2|TRBJ2-3
TGTGCCACCTCGACTAGCGGGGGTAGCACAGATACGCAGTATTTT
CATSTSGGSTDTQYF
>NA|TRBV6-4|NA|TRBJ2-2
TGTGCCAGCAGTACCGGATTTAACACCGGGGAGCTGTTTTTT
CASSTGFNTGELFF
>NA|TRBV11-1|TRBD2|TRBJ2-5
TGTGCCAGCAGCTCGGGGGATAGGGAGGGAGAGACCCAGTACTTC
CASSSGDREGETQYF
>once|TRBV10-3|NA|TRBJ2-5
TGTGCCATCAGTGATCAGGGACAGACCCAGTACTTC
CAISDQGQTQYF
>NA|TRBV7-9|NA|TRBJ1-1
TGTGCCAGCAGCTCCTCGTCCCTCAGGGATCCCATGAACACTGAAGCTTTCTTT
CASSSSSLRDPMNTEAFF
>NA|TRBV5-1|NA|TRBJ2-5
TGCGCCAGCAGCTTGGCCGAAGGGAGCGAGACCCAGTACTTC
CASSLAEGSETQYF
>NA|TRBV12-5|NA|TRBJ1-5
TGTGCTAGTGGAGACGACGGGGCGATCAATCAGCCCCAGCATTTT
CASGDDGAINQPQHF
>NA|TRBV5-1|NA|TRBJ2-1
TGCGCCAGCAGCTTGGACCCCTCTACCAGGGGCTACAATGAGCAGTTCTTC
CASSLDPSTRGYNEQFF
>NA|TRBV6-5|NA|TRBJ1-4
TGTGCCAGCAGTTACTACAGCGAAAATGAAAAACTGTTTTTT
CASSYYSENEKLFF
>NA|TRBV7-2|NA|TRBJ2-3
TGTGCCAGCACCTTAAATCCAGACACAGATACGCAGTATTTT
CASTLNPDTDTQYF
>NA|TRBV5-1|TRBD1|TRBJ2-7
TGCGCCAGCAGCCGGACAGGGATCAGCTACGAGCAGTACTTC
CASSRTGISYEQYF
>NA|TRBV4-2|NA|TRBJ1-2
TGTGCCAGCAGCCAAGATGACCCCACAGTTAGTCTCTATGGCTACACCTTC
CASSQDDPTVSLYGYTF
>NA|TRBV18|TRBD2|TRBJ2-7
TGTGCCAGCTCACCAAACACTAGCGGTACCTACGAGCAGTACTTC
CASSPNTSGTYEQYF
>NA|TRBV14|NA|TRBJ1-2
TGTGCCAGCAGCCAATCGCGAGACTATGGCTACACCTTC
CASSQSRDYGYTF
>NA|TRBV11-3|TRBD1|TRBJ1-6
TGTGCCAGCAGCGAGGAGGGGGCACGATCACCCCTCCACTTT
CASSEEGARSPLHF
>NA|TRBV18|TRBD1|TRBJ1-1
TGTGCCAGCTCATTGACAGGGGGGAACACTGAAGCTTTCTTT
CASSLTGGNTEAFF
>NA|TRBV9|NA|TRBJ1-6
TGTGCCAGCAGCGCAATGGCTAATTCACCCCTCCACTTT
CASSAMANSPLHF
>NA|TRBV18|NA|TRBJ1-2
TGTGCCAGCTCACCCCTTACAGCTAACTATGGCTACACCTTC
CASSPLTANYGYTF
>NA|TRBV2|TRBD2|TRBJ2-4
TGTGCCAGCAGTGTAATGGCGGGGGGCGACCTTTCCGGCATTCAGTACTTC
CASSVMAGGDLSGIQYF
>NA|TRBV19|NA|TRBJ2-5
TGTGCCAGTAGTGTTCTGGCGGGTCACGAGACCCAGTACTTC
CASSVLAGHETQYF
>NA|TRBV5-6|NA|TRBJ2-5
TGTGCCAGCACCTCACTTCCGGGACCTCTGGGGGACCAGTACTTC
CASTSLPGPLGDQYF
>once|TRBV7-9|NA|TRBJ1-4
TGTGCCAGCAGCCCCATGGGGGGCCCCAATGAAAAACTGTTTTTT
CASSPMGGPNEKLFF
>NA|TRBV6-6|NA|TRBJ1-6
TGTGCCAGCAATCAACTTCTAGATTCACCCCTCCACTTT
CASNQLLDSPLHF
>few|TRBV4-1|NA|TRBJ1-1
TGCGCCAGCAGCTTCCAGGTGAACACTGAAGCTTTCTTT
CASSFQVNTEAFF
>NA|TRBV15|TRBD1|TRBJ1-3
TGTGCCACCAGCAGAGATCGGGACAGGGGGCTGCACGGAAACACCATATATTTT
CATSRDRDRGLHGNTIYF
>NA|TRBV4-3|TRBD2|TRBJ2-3
TGCGCCAGCAGCCAAGATAGGGATAGCGGGGGGGCCACAGATACGCAGTATTTT
CASSQDRDSGGATDTQYF
>once|TRBV5-8|TRBD2|TRBJ2-5
TGTGCCAGCAGCGGGGGACTAGCGGGGGCCATTTATCAAGAGACCCAGTACTTC
CASSGGLAGAIYQETQYF
>NA|TRBV5-1|NA|TRBJ2-3
TGCGCCAGCAGCTTGCGTGTAAGCGCGGACCCGCCGGATACGCAGTATTTT
CASSLRVSADPPDTQYF
>NA|TRBV27|NA|TRBJ1-2
TGTGCCAGCAGTTCCAAACCCCGCTATGGCTACACCTTC
CASSSKPRYGYTF
>NA|TRBV7-2|NA|TRBJ2-7
TGTGCCAGCAGCTTTGAGTCAGCCAGAGAGCAGTACTTC
CASSFESAREQYF
>NA|TRBV6-1|NA|TRBJ1-2
TGTGCCAGCAGGGCAATACAGGCGTCTAACTATGGCTACACCTTC
CASRAIQASNYGYTF
>once|TRBV7-2|NA|TRBJ2-5
TGTGCCAGCAGCCGCGGGCCCCAAGAGACCCAGTACTTC
CASSRGPQETQYF
>NA|TRBV4-1|TRBD2|TRBJ2-5
TGCGCCAGCAGCCAAGAGATGACTAGCGGCTCCCTGGTCAAGACCCAGTACTTC
CASSQEMTSGSLVKTQYF
>NA|TRBV7-9|NA|TRBJ2-3
TGTGCCAGCAGCCGCTGGGGGGACAGAGGCACAGATACGCAGTATTTT
CASSRWGDRGTDTQYF
>NA|TRBV20-1|TRBD2|TRBJ2-3
TGCCTAGCGGGGAGCACAGATACGCAGTATTTT
CLAGSTDTQYF
>NA|TRBV9|NA|TRBJ2-3
TGTGCCAGCAGCGTAGCTTGGCTAGCGAGGACAGATACGCAGTATTTT
CASSVAWLARTDTQYF
>NA|TRBV18|NA|TRBJ2-2
TGTGCCAGCTCAATCCGGGACACCGCGAACACCGGGGAGCTGTTTTTT
CASSIRDTANTGELFF
>NA|TRBV4-1|TRBD1|TRBJ2-1
TGCGCCAGCAGCCAAGTCGGGACAGGGGTCAATGAGCAGTTCTTC
CASSQVGTGVNEQFF
>NA|TRBV19|NA|TRBJ1-2
TGTGCCAGTTCAAAGGGTCAGGGGTCTAACTATGGCTACACCTTC
CASSKGQGSNYGYTF
>NA|TRBV28|TRBD1|TRBJ2-3
TGTGCCAGCAGCTCGGGACAGAGCACAGATACGCAGTATTTT
CASSSGQSTDTQYF